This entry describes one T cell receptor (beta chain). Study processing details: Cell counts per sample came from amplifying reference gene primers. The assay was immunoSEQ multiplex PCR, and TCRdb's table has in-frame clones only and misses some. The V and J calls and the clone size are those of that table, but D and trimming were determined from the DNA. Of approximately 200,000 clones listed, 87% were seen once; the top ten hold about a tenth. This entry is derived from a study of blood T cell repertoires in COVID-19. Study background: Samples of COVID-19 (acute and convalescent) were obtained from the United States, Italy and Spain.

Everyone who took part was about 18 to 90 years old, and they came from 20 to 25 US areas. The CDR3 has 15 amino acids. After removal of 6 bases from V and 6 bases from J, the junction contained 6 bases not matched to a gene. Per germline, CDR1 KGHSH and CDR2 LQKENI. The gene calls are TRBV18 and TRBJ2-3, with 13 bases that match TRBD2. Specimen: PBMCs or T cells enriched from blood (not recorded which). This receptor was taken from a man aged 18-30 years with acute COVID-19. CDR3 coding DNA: TGTGCCAGCTCGCCCTTGACTAGCGGGGGGGATACGCAGTATTTT. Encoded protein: CASSPLTSGGDTQYF.